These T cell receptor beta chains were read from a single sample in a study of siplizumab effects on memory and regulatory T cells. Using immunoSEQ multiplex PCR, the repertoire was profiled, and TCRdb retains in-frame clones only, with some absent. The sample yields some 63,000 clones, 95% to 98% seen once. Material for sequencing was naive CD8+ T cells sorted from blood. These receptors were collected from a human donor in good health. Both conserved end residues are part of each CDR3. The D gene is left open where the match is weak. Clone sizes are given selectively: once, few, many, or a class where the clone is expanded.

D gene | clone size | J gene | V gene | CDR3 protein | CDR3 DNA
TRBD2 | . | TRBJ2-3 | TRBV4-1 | CASRPSGLDTQYF | TGCGCCAGCAGACCTAGCGGATTAGATACGCAGTATTTT
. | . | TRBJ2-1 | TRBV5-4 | CASSVGGPQFF | TGTGCCAGCAGCGTCGGGGGGCCCCAGTTCTTC
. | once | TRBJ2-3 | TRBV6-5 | CASSHSEGAPDTQYF | TGTGCCAGCAGCCACTCCGAGGGAGCCCCAGATACGCAGTATTTT
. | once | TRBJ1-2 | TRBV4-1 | CASSQAIYGTLNYGYTF | TGCGCCAGCAGCCAAGCCATATATGGAACCCTCAACTATGGCTACACCTTC
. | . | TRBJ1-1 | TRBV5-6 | CASSFEGTPEAFF | TGTGCCAGCAGCTTCGAGGGAACGCCAGAAGCTTTCTTT
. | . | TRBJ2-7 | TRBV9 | CASSVGGDTYEQYF | TGTGCCAGCAGCGTCGGCGGGGATACCTACGAGCAGTACTTC
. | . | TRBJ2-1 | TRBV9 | CASSVVGDEQFF | TGTGCCAGCAGCGTAGTAGGCGATGAGCAGTTCTTC
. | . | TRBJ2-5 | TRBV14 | CAISLGETQYF | TGTGCCATCTCCCTGGGGGAGACCCAGTACTTC
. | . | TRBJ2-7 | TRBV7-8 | CASSWPSSYEQYF | TGTGCCAGCAGCTGGCCGAGCTCCTACGAGCAGTACTTC
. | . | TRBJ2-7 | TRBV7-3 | CASSAALWGEQYF | TGTGCCAGCAGCGCCGCTCTGTGGGGTGAGCAGTACTTC
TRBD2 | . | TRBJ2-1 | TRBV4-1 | CASSQDPSGGAYNEQFF | TGCGCCAGCAGCCAAGACCCTAGCGGGGGGGCCTACAATGAGCAGTTCTTC
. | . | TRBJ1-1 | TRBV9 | CASSQGGNTEAFF | TGTGCCAGCAGCCAAGGGGGAAACACTGAAGCTTTCTTT
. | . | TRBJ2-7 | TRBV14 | CASSPVGITLGYEQYF | TGTGCCAGCAGCCCAGTCGGGATCACCCTAGGGTACGAGCAGTACTTC
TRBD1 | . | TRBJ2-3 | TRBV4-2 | CASSHPGQGPGSSTDTQYF | TGTGCCAGCAGCCATCCGGGACAGGGTCCTGGCTCTAGCACAGATACGCAGTATTTT
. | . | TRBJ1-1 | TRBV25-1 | CASSNPAGTEAFF | TGTGCCAGCAGTAATCCAGCGGGCACTGAAGCTTTCTTT
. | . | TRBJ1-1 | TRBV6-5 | CASSYFRENTEAFF | TGTGCCAGCAGTTACTTCCGGGAGAACACTGAAGCTTTCTTT
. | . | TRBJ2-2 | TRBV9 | CASSSRLDEGGELFF | TGTGCCAGCAGCTCTCGACTGGACGAAGGCGGGGAGCTGTTTTTT
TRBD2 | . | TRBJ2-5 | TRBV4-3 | CASSQGAGMETQYF | TGCGCCAGCAGCCAAGGAGCGGGGATGGAGACCCAGTACTTC
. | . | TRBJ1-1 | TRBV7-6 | CASSSLGGNTEAFF | TGTGCCAGCAGCTCTTTGGGAGGAAACACTGAAGCTTTCTTT
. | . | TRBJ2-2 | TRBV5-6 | CASSSGGTGELFF | TGTGCCAGCAGTTCGGGTGGGACCGGGGAGCTGTTTTTT
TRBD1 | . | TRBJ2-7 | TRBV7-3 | CASSPTGGKSDEQYF | TGTGCCAGCAGCCCAACAGGGGGCAAGAGCGACGAGCAGTACTTC
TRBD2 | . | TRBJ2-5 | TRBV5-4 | CASSSPGLNQETQYF | TGTGCCAGCAGCTCCCCGGGACTAAACCAAGAGACCCAGTACTTC